This passage covers 23 T cell receptor beta chains from one sample sequenced in a study of T cell clonality in common variable immunodeficiency. The data were produced by immunoSEQ multiplex PCR, yet TCRdb's version contains in-frame clones alone and is incomplete. The repertoire consists of roughly 58,000 clones, none detected only once. Material for sequencing was peripheral blood mononuclear cells. Receptors originate from a person aged 18-69 years in good health.

This clone was seen ten or more times. The read ends 3 residues early relative to the CDR3; the germline J gene fills the gap. This chain connects TRBV20-1 to TRBJ2-2; TRBD1 aligns across 8 bases. Germline V gene lookup returns CDR1 DFQATT and CDR2 SNEGSKA (reference sequence). V trimming: 4 bases; J trimming: 6 bases; junction bases outside the gene matches: 10. This CDR3 has 15 residues. The CDR3 here is CSAKTSTGGSGELFF. The sequenced CDR3 bases are TGCAGTGCTAAAACGTCCACAGGGGGGTCCGGGGAG.

This clone was counted ten times or more. The read comes to an end 3 residues before the CDR3 does, leaving the germline J gene to fill in the end. The J gene is TRBJ2-2, the V gene TRBV30, with D possibly being TRBD2 (6 bases). The CDR3 contains 16 residues. From germline, CDR1 is GTSNPN and CDR2 SVGIG (reference sequence). Trimming cost V 2 bases and J 7 bases, with 20 bases left between them. The CDR3: CAWSQTGLRSGGELFF. Partial CDR3 DNA: TGTGCCTGGAGTCAAACGGGACTCCGTTCAGGCGGGGAG.

This clone occurred many times. The read gets to within 3 residues of the CDR3 end, and the germline J gene fills in the rest. The chain joins TRBV19 to TRBJ2-3; D may be TRBD1 (5 bases). Trimming cost V 7 bases and J 1 base, with 12 bases left between them. This CDR3 has 14 residues. The germline V gene encodes CDR1 LNHDA and CDR2 SQIVND (reference sequence). CDR3 sequence: CASTSGFGTDTQYF. The DNA read from the CDR3 is TGTGCCAGTACTTCAGGGTTCGGCACAGATACG.

This clone was recorded many times. Read coverage stops 3 residues before the CDR3 terminus; the germline J gene supplies the remainder. The chain links TRBV19 to TRBJ1-2, with 9 bases identical to TRBD1. The CDR3 is made up of 17 amino acids. Trimming took 5 bases from V and 2 from J; bases not matched to a gene: 12. Germline assignment: CDR1 LNHDA and CDR2 SQIVND (reference sequence). CDR3 bases read: TGTGCCAGTAGTCCCCCGGGACAGGGTCTCGGGAACTATGGC. Translation: CASSPPGQGLGNYG. The entire CDR3 sequence reads CASSPPGQGLGNYGYTF.

This clone has ten or more counts. The read comes to an end 3 residues before the CDR3 does, leaving the germline J gene to fill in the end. The J gene is TRBJ2-2, the V gene TRBV18; either TRBD1 or TRBD2 may fit D (6 bases each). V was clipped by 5 bases and J by 5 bases, with 12 bases between them. This CDR3 region has 14 residues. The V gene's germline CDR1 is KGHSH and CDR2 LQKENI. The chain's CDR3 is CASSIGGGTGELFF. The CDR3 bases that were read are TGTGCCAGCTCAATTGGAGGGGGAACCGGGGAG.

This clone was detected ten times or more. The read ends 3 residues shy of where the CDR3 ends; the end is completed using the germline J gene. V is TRBV5-5 and J is TRBJ1-1; TRBD1 matches at 7 bases. Germline V gene lookup returns CDR1 SGHKS and CDR2 YYEKEE (reference sequence). The CDR3 consists of 12 residues. CDR3 sequence reads: CASSLGQGVAFF. The covered CDR3 bases are TGTGCCAGCAGCTTGGGGCAGGGGGTA.

This clone was counted a few times. Read coverage stops 3 residues before the CDR3 terminus; the germline J gene supplies the remainder. The genes are TRBV19 and TRBJ2-4, with no clear D. This CDR3 region has 14 residues. The germline V gene encodes CDR1 LNHDA and CDR2 SQIVND (reference sequence). CDR3 DNA, as far as it was read: TGTGCCAGTAGTACAAGCCTGGCTAACTATGGT. Translated, it gives CASSTSLANYG. From start to end, the CDR3 is CASSTSLANYGQYF.

This clone occurred a few times. With the read ending 3 residues before the CDR3 end, the germline J gene is used to fill in that end. The chain combines TRBV19 with TRBJ1-2; D is unresolved. Germline V gene lookup returns CDR1 LNHDA and CDR2 SQIVND (reference sequence). The CDR3 has 13 residues. The CDR3 DNA, read in part, is TGTGCCAGTAGTATAGGTCTTGTCTACGAC. It codes for CASSIGLVYD. The entire CDR3 protein reads CASSIGLVYDYTF.

This clone was picked up many times. The read ends 3 residues shy of where the CDR3 ends; the end is completed using the germline J gene. This chain uses TRBV20-1 with TRBJ2-1; perhaps TRBD2 as D (5 bases). Per the germline V gene, CDR1 is DFQATT and CDR2 is SNEGSKA (reference sequence). The CDR3 has 16 amino acids. V gave up 3 bases and J gave up 0 bases, with 15 bases separating them. CDR3 bases read: TGCAGTGCTAGTCCGGCGCAGCGGAACTCCTACAATGAG. Protein sequence: CSASPAQRNSYNE. The entire CDR3 is CSASPAQRNSYNEQFF.

This clone was seen many times. Compared with germline, one end of the junction differs, possibly owing to a read error. The read falls 3 residues short of the CDR3 end, and the missing part is taken from the germline J gene. The chain employs TRBV4-2 and TRBJ2-1, with 8 bases lining up with TRBD2. The CDR3 consists of 17 residues. Germline loops: CDR1 LGHNA, CDR2 YNFKEQ. The sequenced part of the CDR3 DNA is TGCGCCAGCAGCCAAGAGTTAGCGGGGAGCTCCTACAATGAG. Its protein product is CASSQELAGSSYNE. The CDR3 in full is CASSQELAGSSYNEQFF.

Many counts were recorded for this clone. The read halts 3 residues ahead of the CDR3 end, with the missing end drawn from the germline J gene. The rearrangement uses TRBV5-1 and TRBJ2-2; TRBD1 matches 12 bases. The CDR3 consists of 16 residues. From germline, CDR1 is SGHRS and CDR2 YFSETQ. Unmatched junction bases numbered 9, after V lost 5 bases and J lost 7 bases. The CDR3 here is CASSSPGQGAVGELFF. CDR3 bases read: TGCGCCAGCAGTTCCCCGGGACAGGGGGCGGTCGGGGAG.

In this sample, this clone turned up many times. The read terminates 3 residues before the CDR3 end, so the remaining end is supplied by the germline J gene. The chain uses TRBV6-2 or TRBV6-3 and TRBJ2-5; D not resolved. Trimming pared 2 bases from V and 5 bases from J, leaving 6 bases between. The CDR3 is made up of 12 amino acids. Looked up from germline, CDR1 is MNHEY and CDR2 is SVGEGT. CDR3 DNA, as far as it was read: TGTGCCAGCAGTTACGTCCCGGAGACC. The encoded protein is CASSYVPET. The entire CDR3 protein is CASSYVPETQYF.

There are many counts of this clone. The CDR3 end falls 3 residues outside the read, so it is completed with the germline J gene. V usage is TRBV2 and J usage is TRBJ2-5; the D gene is possibly TRBD2 (6 bases). V was shortened by 5 bases and J by 4 bases, with 14 bases between the two germline ends. Per the germline V gene, CDR1 is SNHLY and CDR2 is FYNNEI. The CDR3 has 14 residues. The CDR3 DNA, read in part, is TGTGCCAGCAGTCCCCCCGCGGGGCGAGAGACC. Protein: CASSPPAGRET. The CDR3 in full is CASSPPAGRETQYF.

This clone was counted ten times or more. The CDR3 reads CAWSETGQAFF. The CDR3 bases that were read are TGTGCCTGGAGTGAGACAGGGCAA. The chain is built from TRBV30 and TRBJ1-1; 7 bases are shared with TRBD1. The CDR3 end lies 3 residues beyond the end of the read and is filled in from the germline J gene. Germline lookup yields CDR1 GTSNPN and CDR2 SVGIG (reference sequence). This CDR3 spans 11 amino acids.

This clone was detected many times. The CDR3 goes on 3 residues after the read ends, and that part is filled in from the germline J gene. The chain recombines TRBV28 with TRBJ1-6; perhaps TRBD1 as D (5 bases). The CDR3 spans 11 residues. V was trimmed by 6 bases and J by 8 bases, leaving 5 bases between them. CDR1 MDHEN and CDR2 SYDVKM come from the germline V gene. The chain's CDR3 is CASRGDSPLHF. The part of the CDR3 DNA that was read is TGTGCCAGCAGAGGGGATTCACCC. The variable domain in full, with the rest retrieved from reference TRBV28 and TRBJ1-6, is DVKVTQSSRYLVKRTGEKVFLECVQDMDHENMFWYRQDPGLGLRLIYFSYDVKMKEKGDIPEGYSVSREKKERFSLILESASTNQTSMYLCASRGDSPLHFGNGTRLTVT.

This clone came up many times. The sequence runs out 3 residues before the end of the CDR3; the remainder is reconstructed from the germline J gene. The gene calls are TRBV7-2 and TRBJ2-5, with D possibly TRBD1 on 5 matching bases. CDR3 size: 14 residues. Germline loops: CDR1 SGHTA, CDR2 FQGNSA. Deletions cut 4 bases from V and 4 bases from J, with 13 bases between. The chain's CDR3 is CASSSQGLIETQYF. The CDR3 DNA, read in part, is TGTGCCAGCAGCTCCCAGGGTCTTATAGAGACC. Filled out from reference TRBV7-2 and TRBJ2-5, the complete variable domain reads GAGVSQSPSNKVTEKGKDVELRCDPISGHTALYWYRQSLGQGLEFLIYFQGNSAPDKSGLPSDRFSAERTGGSVSTLTIQRTQQEDSAVYLCASSSQGLIETQYFGPGTRLLVL.

This clone was detected ten times or more. The read falls 3 residues short of the CDR3 end, and the missing part is taken from the germline J gene. The J gene is TRBJ1-5, the V gene TRBV20-1; 9 nucleotides line up with TRBD1. Germline trimming cut 3 bases from V and 7 bases from J; bases unmatched to any gene: 10. The CDR3 sequence is 15 residues long. CDR1 and CDR2 (germline): DFQATT, SNEGSKA (reference sequence). The sequenced CDR3 bases are TGCAGTGCTAGTCTTCAGGGACAGGGAAACCAGCCC. This encodes CSASLQGQGNQP. The CDR3, in full, reads CSASLQGQGNQPQHF.

The CDR3 loop reads CASSPLGRGTDTQYF. The sequenced part of the CDR3 DNA is TGTGCCAGCAGCCCCTTAGGCAGGGGCACAGATACG. The chain has TRBV7-9 and TRBJ2-3, with D maybe TRBD1 (5 bases). The CDR3 goes on 3 residues after the read ends, and that part is filled in from the germline J gene. Germline V gene data show CDR1 as SEHNR and CDR2 as FQNEAQ (reference sequence). Trimming took off 5 bases at V and 1 base at J, with 13 bases between the two ends. The CDR3 spans 15 residues.

In this sample, this clone turned up many times. The missing CDR3 end, 3 residues past where the read stops, is filled in from the germline J gene. J is TRBJ2-1 and V is TRBV7-9, with 8 positions matching TRBD2. The CDR3 loop spans 14 amino acids. The germline V gene encodes CDR1 SEHNR and CDR2 FQNEAQ (reference sequence). After removal of 7 bases from V and 7 bases from J, the junction contained 9 bases not matched to a gene. The part of the CDR3 DNA that was read is TGTGCCAGCAATTCCGGGACTAGGAAGAATGAG. It is translated as CASNSGTRKNE. The full-length CDR3 reads as CASNSGTRKNEQFF.

This clone was observed many times. The missing CDR3 end, 3 residues past where the read stops, is filled in from the germline J gene. The gene calls are TRBV6-1 and TRBJ1-1, with 9 bases fitting TRBD1. Germline CDR1 MNHNS, CDR2 SASEGT. The CDR3 has 15 amino acids. J was trimmed by 5 bases and V by 2 bases; bases with no gene match: 6. CDR3 bases read: TGTGCCAGCAGTGAATCTGGACAGGGGAGTACTGAA. Translating gives CASSESGQGSTE. The whole CDR3 sequence is CASSESGQGSTEAFF.

In the case of this clone: Given a far larger clone just one base away, this is likely a sequencing read error. The read finishes 3 residues shy of the CDR3 end, and the germline J gene is used to complete it. This sequence joins TRBV30 and TRBJ2-2; possible D gene TRBD1, 6 bases. This CDR3 contains 13 residues. The V gene's germline CDR1 is GTSNPN and CDR2 SVGIG (reference sequence). The CDR3 region is CAWSGTANSPLFF. The sequenced CDR3 bases are TGTGCCTGGAGTGGGACAGCGAATTCACCG.

This clone has ten or more counts. The DNA ends 3 residues before the CDR3 does, and the rest of the CDR3 is filled in from the germline J gene. This rearrangement joins TRBV6-2 or TRBV6-3 to TRBJ2-7; tentatively, D is TRBD2 (6 bases). The germline gives CDR1 MNHEY, CDR2 SVGEGT. The CDR3 spans 14 residues. Trimming shortened V by 6 bases and J by 3 bases, and 15 bases separated the two germline ends. The part of the CDR3 DNA that was read is TGTGCCAGCAGCAACCGGGACTTAAACTACGAG. Translating gives CASSNRDLNYE. The entire CDR3 is CASSNRDLNYEQYF.

Notes on this clone: The read comes to an end 3 residues before the CDR3 does, leaving the germline J gene to fill in the end. The rearrangement uses TRBV2 and TRBJ1-2; D gene ambiguous. The CDR3 length is 13 residues. Germline V CDR1 and CDR2: SNHLY, FYNNEI. Partial CDR3 DNA: TGTGCCAACGCCCAGACTAGTCGGTCCGAC. Translating gives CANAQTSRSD. The entire CDR3 protein reads CANAQTSRSDYTF.